Included here is one T cell receptor (beta chain) sequence, with context. This sequence may be a read error, since a much larger clone differs from it by one base. This specimen belongs to a study of T cell repertoires in cytomegalovirus infection. Across the whole study: TCR beta signatures that were public indicated CMV infection and matching HLA type.

Via MiXCR, TCRdb re-called the reads, giving one row per CDR3 protein. Among fewer than 550,000 distinct CDR3 sequences, more than 15% were seen once, and the ten largest hold more than 20%. The CDR3 runs to 11 residues. CDR1 is SEHNR, CDR2 FQNEAQ, per germline (reference sequence). V dropped 6 bases and J dropped 4 bases, with 6 bases sitting between them. This receptor was identified in a human donor in good health (CMV status not recorded). Some clones in this sample may be carry-over from other donors' samples. The specimen was CD8+ T cells from PBMCs. V usage is TRBV7-9 and J usage is TRBJ1-1, with D unclear. The CDR3 sequence is CASRFTTEAFF. The CDR3 DNA reads as TGTGCCAGCAGATTTACCACTGAAGCTTTCTTT.